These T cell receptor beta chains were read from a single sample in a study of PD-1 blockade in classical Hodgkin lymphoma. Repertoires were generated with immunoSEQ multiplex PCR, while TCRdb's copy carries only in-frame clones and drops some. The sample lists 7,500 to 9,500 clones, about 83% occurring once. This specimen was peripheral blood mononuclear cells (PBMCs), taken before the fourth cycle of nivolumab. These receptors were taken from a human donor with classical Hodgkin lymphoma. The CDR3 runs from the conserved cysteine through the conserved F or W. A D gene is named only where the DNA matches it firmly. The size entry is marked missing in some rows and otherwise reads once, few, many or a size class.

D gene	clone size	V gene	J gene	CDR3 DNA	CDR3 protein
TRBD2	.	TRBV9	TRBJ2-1	TGTGCCAGCAGCGTAGCGGGGGGAGGCCATGAGCAGTTCTTC	CASSVAGGGHEQFF
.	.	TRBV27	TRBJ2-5	TGTGCCAGCAGTTTATCGATCGGGAAGGCCCAGTACTTC	CASSLSIGKAQYF
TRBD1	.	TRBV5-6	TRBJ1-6	TGTGCCAGCAGCCGGACAGGAGGGTCACCCCTCCACTTT	CASSRTGGSPLHF
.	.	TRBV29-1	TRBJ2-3	TGCAGCGTTCCCGGACATCTCCACACAGATACGCAGTATTTT	CSVPGHLHTDTQYF
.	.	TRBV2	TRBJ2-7	TGTGCCAGCAGTGAAGCGCTTCCAGGGGCGGCCTACGAGCAGTACTTC	CASSEALPGAAYEQYF
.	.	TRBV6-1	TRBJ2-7	TGTGCCAGCAGTGCCCGGGGAGCTGACTCCTACGAGCAGTACTTC	CASSARGADSYEQYF
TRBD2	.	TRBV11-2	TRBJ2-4	TGTGCCAGCAGCTCGACTAGCGGGAGGGCCGAGTACTTC	CASSSTSGRAEYF
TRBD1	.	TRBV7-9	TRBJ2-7	TGTGCCAGCAGCTTGACAGGGTACGAGCAGTACTTC	CASSLTGYEQYF
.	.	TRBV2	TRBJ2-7	TGTGCCAGCGGCCGGGCCCCGGGCTCCTACGAGCAGTACTTC	CASGRAPGSYEQYF
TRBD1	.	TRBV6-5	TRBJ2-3	TGTGCCAGCACCCCCAGGGACAGGGGGACAGATACGCAGTATTTT	CASTPRDRGTDTQYF
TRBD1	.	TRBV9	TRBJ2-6	TGTGCCAGCAGCCCTCGCCAGGGGGCTGGGGCCAACGTCCTGACTTTC	CASSPRQGAGANVLTF
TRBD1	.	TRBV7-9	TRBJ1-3	TGTGCCAGCAGCTTAGAACAGGGGGCGTCGGGAAACACCATATATTTT	CASSLEQGASGNTIYF
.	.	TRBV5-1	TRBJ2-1	TGCGCCAGCAGCGGGGTGGACCCACGAAACAATGAGCAGTTCTTC	CASSGVDPRNNEQFF
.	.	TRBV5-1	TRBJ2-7	TGCGCCAGCAGACCGGGGACGGCCTACGAGCAGTACTTC	CASRPGTAYEQYF
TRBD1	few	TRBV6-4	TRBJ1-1	TGTGCCAGCAGTGACACAATAAACAGGGGGCCCCTCTCGAACACTGAAGCTTTCTTT	CASSDTINRGPLSNTEAFF
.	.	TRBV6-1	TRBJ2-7	TGTGCCAGCACGGAGAGACAGCCTTACGAGCAGTACTTC	CASTERQPYEQYF
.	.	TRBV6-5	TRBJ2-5	TGTGCCAGCAGTTACGGTCAGAACCAAGAGACCCAGTACTTC	CASSYGQNQETQYF
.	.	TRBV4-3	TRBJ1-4	TGCGCCAGCAGCCAGCTAGGCGAAAAACTGTTTTTT	CASSQLGEKLFF
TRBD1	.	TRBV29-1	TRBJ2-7	TGCAGCGTAGGGACCGGGACAGGGGGCATTTACGAGCAGTACTTC	CSVGTGTGGIYEQYF
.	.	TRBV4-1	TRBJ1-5	TGCGCCAGCAGGCAAGGGGTCAATCAGCCCCAGCATTTT	CASRQGVNQPQHF
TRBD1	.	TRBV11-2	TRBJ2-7	TGTGCCAGCAGCTTAGATCGTTGGGACAGGGGGCAGTACGAGCAGTACTTC	CASSLDRWDRGQYEQYF
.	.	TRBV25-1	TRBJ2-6	TGTGCCAGCAGTGACCGAGGGGCAGGCTCTGGGGCCAACGTCCTGACTTTC	CASSDRGAGSGANVLTF
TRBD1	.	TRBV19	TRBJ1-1	TGTGCCAGTAGGTCTCTCGGGACAGGGGTCACTGAAGCTTTCTTT	CASRSLGTGVTEAFF
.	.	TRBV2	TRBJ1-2	TGTGCCAGCAGTGTACATAAGACCTATGGCTACACCTTC	CASSVHKTYGYTF
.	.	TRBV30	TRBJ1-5	TGTGCCTGGAGTGTATACGAGGGACAAACCGGCAATCAGCCCCAGCATTTT	CAWSVYEGQTGNQPQHF
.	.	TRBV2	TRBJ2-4	TGTGCCAGCAGTGAAGCTTTTACCAGCGGGCGGTACATTCAGTACTTC	CASSEAFTSGRYIQYF
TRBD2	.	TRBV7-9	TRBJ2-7	TGTGCCAGCAGCTTAGGGGAGGCTAGCGGCCCGAGCTCCTACGAGCAGTACTTC	CASSLGEASGPSSYEQYF
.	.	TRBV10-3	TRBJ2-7	TGTGCCATCAGTGAGACAGGACCTCCCTACGAGCAGTACTTC	CAISETGPPYEQYF
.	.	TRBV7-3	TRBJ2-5	TGTGCCAGCAGCTTAGGCAGGATTCCTTGGTGGGAGACCCAGTACTTC	CASSLGRIPWWETQYF
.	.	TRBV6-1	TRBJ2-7	TGTGCCAGCAGCCGGGACGAGGCCTACGAGCAGTACTTC	CASSRDEAYEQYF
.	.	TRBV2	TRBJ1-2	TGTGCCAGCAGTGGGATTAACAGGGTACACTATGGCTACACCTTC	CASSGINRVHYGYTF
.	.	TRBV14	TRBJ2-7	TGTGCCAGCAGCCCCCTCCGGGACAACTCCTACGAGCAGTACTTC	CASSPLRDNSYEQYF
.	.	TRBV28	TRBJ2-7	TGTGCCAGCAGTTTGGGTAGGGCGCAGGACGAGCAGTACTTC	CASSLGRAQDEQYF
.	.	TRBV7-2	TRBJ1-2	TGTGCCAGCAGCTTAGCTTCCGCCGGTGGCTACACCTTC	CASSLASAGGYTF
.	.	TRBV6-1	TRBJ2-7	TGTGCCAGCAGAATCATGGAGCAGTACGAGCAGTACTTC	CASRIMEQYEQYF
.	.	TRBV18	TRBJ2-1	TGTGCCAGCTCAGTTAGACAGGCTGGGGGCTACAATGAGCAGTTCTTC	CASSVRQAGGYNEQFF
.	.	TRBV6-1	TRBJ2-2	TGTGCCAGCAGTGCCCTAACAGGGTCCGGGGAGCTGTTTTTT	CASSALTGSGELFF
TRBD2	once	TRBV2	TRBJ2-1	TGTGCCAGCAGAGTAGCGGGAGGGAGGCACAATGAGCAGTTCTTC	CASRVAGGRHNEQFF
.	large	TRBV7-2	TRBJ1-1	TGTGCCAGCAGCTCAGGGGTGGGGCCGAACACTGAAGCTTTCTTT	CASSSGVGPNTEAFF
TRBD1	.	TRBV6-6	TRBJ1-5	TGTGCCAGCAGAGAAGGGGGCGACGGGCAGCCCCAGCATTTT	CASREGGDGQPQHF
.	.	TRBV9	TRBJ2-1	TGTGCCAGCAGCGAAAGAAGGGCAGGCTACAATGAGCAGTTCTTC	CASSERRAGYNEQFF
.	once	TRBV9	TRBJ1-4	TGTGCCAGCAGCGTAGGGGAGGGGTTATATGAAAAACTGTTTTTT	CASSVGEGLYEKLFF
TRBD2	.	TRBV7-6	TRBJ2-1	TGTGCCAGCAGCTTAACCGGGACTAGGGCCAATGAGCAGTTCTTC	CASSLTGTRANEQFF
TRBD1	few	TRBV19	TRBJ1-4	TGTGCCAGTAGTCCTACAGGGGTAATTAATGAAAAACTGTTTTTT	CASSPTGVINEKLFF
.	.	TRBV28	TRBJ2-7	TGTGCCAGCAGCAGAAGCCCTGAAAGCCCCTACGAGCAGTACTTC	CASSRSPESPYEQYF
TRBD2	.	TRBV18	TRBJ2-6	TGTGCCAGCTCACCGCGGAGCGGGAACTCTGGGGCCAACGTCCTGACTTTC	CASSPRSGNSGANVLTF
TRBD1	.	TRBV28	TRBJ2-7	TGTGCCAGCCGACAGGGAACCTACGAGCAGTACTTC	CASRQGTYEQYF
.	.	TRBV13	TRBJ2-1	TGTGCCAGCAGCTTTCGGGGGAGGAGCAATGAGCAGTTCTTC	CASSFRGRSNEQFF
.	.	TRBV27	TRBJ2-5	TGTGCCAGCAGTTTAGGGCAGGACGTTGAGACCCAGTACTTC	CASSLGQDVETQYF
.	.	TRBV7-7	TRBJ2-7	TGTGCCAGCAGCTTGGACACATCCTACGAGCAGTACTTC	CASSLDTSYEQYF
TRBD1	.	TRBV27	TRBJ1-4	TGTGCCAGCAAGTCTCAGGGGGCTAATGAAAAACTGTTTTTT	CASKSQGANEKLFF
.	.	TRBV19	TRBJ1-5	TGTGCCAGTAGTTCCACTAGCAATCAGCCCCAGCATTTT	CASSSTSNQPQHF
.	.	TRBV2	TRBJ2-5	TGTGCCAGCAGCGTACTCCAAGAGACCCAGTACTTC	CASSVLQETQYF
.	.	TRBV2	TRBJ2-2	TGTGCCAGCAGTGAAATTAGGGGCACCGGGGAGCTGTTTTTT	CASSEIRGTGELFF
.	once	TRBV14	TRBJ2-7	TGTGCCAGCAGCCAAGAAGGTCTGGGATACTACGAGCAGTACTTC	CASSQEGLGYYEQYF